Below, 2 T cell receptor beta chains from the same sample are listed, as sequenced in a study of blood T cell repertoires in COVID-19. The table came from immunoSEQ multiplex PCR; TCRdb's copy has only in-frame clones and leaves some out. The sample gives around 330,000 clones, 80% to 90% of which show up once; about 9.8% is in the top ten. Sequenced: PBMCs or T cells enriched from blood (not recorded which). The origin of the receptors is a woman aged 18-30 years who had recovered from COVID-19.

This sequence joins TRBV19 and TRBJ2-1; the match to TRBD2 covers 12 bases. The CDR3 length is 17 residues. In germline, CDR1 is LNHDA, CDR2 SQIVND (reference sequence). Losses at the gene ends were 5 bases for V and 2 bases for J; bases not matched to a gene: 7. Written as DNA, the CDR3 is TGTGCCAGTAGTTCCCCGACTAGCGGGGGACCCTACAATGAGCAGTTCTTC. It codes for CASSSPTSGGPYNEQFF. Based on the CDR3 plus reference TRBV19 and TRBJ2-1, the full variable domain is DGGITQSPKYLFRKEGQNVTLSCEQNLNHDAMYWYRQDPGQGLRLIYYSQIVNDFQKGDIAEGYSVSREKKESFPLTVTSAQKNPTAFYLCASSSPTSGGPYNEQFFGPGTRLTVL.

The chain joins TRBV5-1 to TRBJ1-5, with TRBD1 identical over 9 bases. Losses at the gene ends were 4 bases for V and 2 bases for J; bases not matched to a gene: 4. CDR3 length: 15 residues. CDR1 and CDR2 from the germline V gene are SGHRS and YFSETQ. CDR3 DNA sequence: TGCGCCAGCAGCCGGACAGGGGCCGGCAATCAGCCCCAGCATTTT. Protein product: CASSRTGAGNQPQHF.